This T cell receptor beta chain derives from a study of blood T cell repertoires in COVID-19. Study details: Sites across the United States, Italy and Spain contributed samples from acute and convalescent COVID-19. Sources were T cells, B-cell-depleted T cells, or PBMCs; the material itself was cDNA or gDNA.

In the authors' workflow: Reference gene primers were amplified, and this amplification served to estimate nucleated cell counts. This table comes from immunoSEQ multiplex PCR, and its TCRdb copy is limited to in-frame clones, with some not included. From that table come the V and J calls and clone size; the DNA was used to work out D and trimming. Among some 200,000 clones listed, roughly 80% were seen once. The CDR3 is 15 amino acids. The V gene's germline CDR1 is MGHRA and CDR2 YSYEKL. Between the trimmed V and J ends, which lost 2 bases and 3 bases, there was a span of 14 bases. Sequencing input: peripheral blood. V and J are TRBV4-1 and TRBJ2-7; maybe TRBD1 (6 bases). The sequence was collected from a woman in her 30s who had recovered from COVID-19. CDR3 coding DNA: TGCGCCAGCAGCCAAACCCGGACAGACCTCTACGAGCAGTACTTC. This gives the protein CASSQTRTDLYEQYF.